This record covers a single T cell receptor beta chain. Its recognized antigen is unknown. No qualities accompany the bases; no much larger clone lies one base away. Library method: the immunoSEQ multiplex PCR assay. Here the immuneACCESS table is served through TCRdb, limited to in-frame sequences with V and J called. Missing clones are a known gap in these copies; in checked studies unresolved V genes cover under half, and the rest lacks a known reason. The sample includes some 700,000 clones, with approximately 85% observed a single time. The ten most abundant clones make up roughly 0.01% of the sample. The sample is drawn from a study of shared T cell receptors in the human thymus (dated by TCRdb to about 2021). With regard to the full study: The study examined how self-reactive, shared T-cell receptor alpha chains are generated in the human thymus.

From the germline V gene, CDR1 is SNHLY and CDR2 is FYNNEI. The CDR3, cysteine through phenylalanine, is 14 amino acids long. The read is trimmed to its CDR3 DNA, 42 bases read in frame from base 1. The V and J ends are trimmed by 7 bases and 0 bases, leaving 13 bases between them. The same data also contributed to another study, on human thymus T cells. As noted in the second study: Donors were immunologically healthy infants undergoing open corrective cardiac surgery for congenital heart defects in Finland. Thymus tissue was obtained as surgical resects removed during corrective cardiac surgery. V and J gene segment usage appeared biased in both thymic and peripheral blood repertoires. Highly overlapping thymic TCR repertoires among unrelated individuals were reported in the related research. The study described the TCR alpha and beta repertoires in under ten infant thymus samples and four matching peripheral blood samples. The infant donors were about 7 to 250 days old, and the cohort included several males and two females. Thymocytes were freed from the tissue by mechanical means and kept at -70 degrees C as pellets of about 8.5-34 million cells. A QIAsymphony instrument was used to extract genomic DNA from the frozen cell pellets. The immunoSEQ multiplex PCR assay was used to amplify the TCRB and TCRAD loci from a standardized quantity of quality-controlled genomic DNA. The amplicons spanned the V(D)J region and were long enough to cover the CDR3 and allow V and J genes to be identified. The amplicons were sequenced on an Illumina platform via the commercial immunoSEQ service. Primer bias and sequencing errors were corrected as previously described, and TCRAD and TCRB were defined on the basis of the IMGT database. Analysis of the repertoires was done with immunoSEQ Analyzer 3.0 and VDJTools and included basic statistics, V/J segment usage, diversity estimates, rarefaction and pairwise overlap. Diversity was estimated with Chao1, ChaoE, Efron-Thisted, Shannon and inverse Simpson indices, and also on datasets down-sampled to the smallest sample. Repertoire overlap was determined by strict matching of CDR3 nucleotide sequence, V gene and J gene, and Jaccard-based multidimensional scaling clustering was applied. Thymus samples yielded on average about 810,000 unique TCRB clonotypes, compared with roughly 76,000 from blood samples.

The rearrangement joined TRBV2 to TRBJ2-7; the D gene assignment is ambiguous. The TCR was taken from a girl under three years old with a congenital heart defect. Donor details come from another sample of the same person, matched by shared clones. The sequencing sample was made of thymocytes. The nucleotides read TGTGCCAGCATGGGCCGGATATACTCCTACGAGCAGTACTTC. It is translated as CASMGRIYSYEQYF.